In this sample, the clone carrying this TCR beta chain turned up a few times. Peripheral blood from each donor was collected in a volume of ten milliliters. These data belong to a study of blood T cells in healthy people across ages. Trimming took 7 bases from V and 5 from J; bases not matched to a gene: 6. Germline-derived CDR1 and CDR2 are SQVTM and ANQGSEA. The length of the CDR3 is 13 residues. With a J-beta primer mix and a sample-barcoded 5' primer, a second PCR ran about 7 to 12 cycles. TCRdb re-analysed the 5' RACE reads in MiXCR, keeping a single row per CDR3 protein. The table lists roughly 2 million distinct CDR3 sequences, about 50% of them singletons.

This sequence originates from a woman aged 40 to 50 in good health. The rearrangement links TRBV29-1 to TRBJ2-3; TRBD1 agrees at 10 bases. Sequencing was carried out using blood. The CDR3 here is CSATTGGVDTQYF. The CDR3 DNA is TGCAGCGCGACGACAGGGGGCGTAGATACGCAGTATTTT.